This is a list of T cell receptor beta chains from one sample in a study of cytomegalovirus exposure and HLA in healthy donors. The method was immunoSEQ multiplex PCR; TCRdb's version includes in-frame clones alone and lacks a portion of them. The sample holds roughly 120,000 clones; 77% are singletons and the top ten take around 13%. Sequenced material: PBMCs. The receptors were gathered from a woman aged 40 to 50 in good health and CMV-seropositive. The CDR3 runs from the conserved cysteine through the conserved F or W. A D gene is named only where the DNA matches it firmly. A row's size may be missing; if present it is once, few, many or a size class.

j_call clone_size v_call d_call cdr3_nt cdr3_aa
TRBJ1-5 - TRBV11-2 - TGTGCCAGCAGCTTAGGGGGGCAGCCCAATCAGCCCCAGCATTTT CASSLGGQPNQPQHF
TRBJ1-6 - TRBV5-1 - TGCGTCAGCAGCCCTGACAGGTCTAATTCACCCCTCCACTTT CVSSPDRSNSPLHF
TRBJ1-1 - TRBV18 - TGTGCCAGCTCACCAGGGACTTACGGCACTGAAGCTTTCTTT CASSPGTYGTEAFF
TRBJ2-3 - TRBV9 - TGTGCCAGCAGCGTGGGGGGACGTACAGATACGCAGTATTTT CASSVGGRTDTQYF
TRBJ1-6 - TRBV28 - TGTGCCAGCAGTACATTTAACGGGAGAAATTCACCCCTCCACTTT CASSTFNGRNSPLHF
TRBJ2-3 once TRBV27 - TGTGCCAGCAGTTCCGGGACTCGCCAAGCACAATATACGCAGTATTTT CASSSGTRQAQYTQYF
TRBJ2-2 - TRBV18 TRBD2 TGTGCCAGCTCTTCCGGGACTAGCTACAGCACCGGGGAGCTGTTTTTT CASSSGTSYSTGELFF
TRBJ1-4 - TRBV25-1 - TGTGCCAGCAGTGAAGGGTACGGGAGTATCGAAAAACTGTTTTTT CASSEGYGSIEKLFF
TRBJ2-2 few TRBV5-4 TRBD2 TGTGCCAGCAGCTCGGGACTAGCGGAGAACACCGGGGAGCTGTTTTTT CASSSGLAENTGELFF
TRBJ2-2 - TRBV28 - TGTGCCAGCAGTTTCCCAACCGGGGAGCTGTTTTTT CASSFPTGELFF
TRBJ2-7 - TRBV29-1 TRBD1 TGCAGCGTCGGGACAGGGGGATACGAGCAGTACTTC CSVGTGGYEQYF
TRBJ2-7 few TRBV7-6 TRBD2 TGTGCCAGCAGCTTAGGGGGTTCTAGCGGGATCTCCTACGAGCAGTACTTC CASSLGGSSGISYEQYF
TRBJ2-2 - TRBV5-4 TRBD2 TGTGCCAGCAGCAGGAGCGGGAGAATCGGCGGGGAGCTGTTTTTT CASSRSGRIGGELFF
TRBJ1-6 - TRBV6-5 TRBD1 TGTGCCAGTAAGGGGGGACAGGGGAATTCACCCCTCCACTTT CASKGGQGNSPLHF
TRBJ1-1 medium-sized TRBV5-1 TRBD1 TGCGCCAGCAGCTTGGCCGTCACAGGGGATGTGACTGAAGCTTTCTTT CASSLAVTGDVTEAFF
TRBJ2-7 few TRBV7-9 TRBD1 TGTGCCAGCAGCCCCCTAGGGGGCCGAAACTACGAGCAGTACTTC CASSPLGGRNYEQYF
TRBJ1-1 many TRBV29-1 - TGCAGCGTTGAAGGGGCAGGGGCTCTGAACACTGAAGCTTTCTTT CSVEGAGALNTEAFF
TRBJ1-2 - TRBV4-1 TRBD1 TGCGCCAGCAGCCCGATATTAAACAGGGGCAGGTTCGAAAACTATGGCTACACCTTC CASSPILNRGRFENYGYTF
TRBJ2-1 - TRBV5-1 TRBD2 TGCGCCAGCAGCTTCCCGGGGACTAGCGGGACTTTCTCCTACAATGAGCAGTTCTTC CASSFPGTSGTFSYNEQFF
TRBJ1-2 - TRBV5-1 - TGCGCCAGCAGCTTAGAAGGGGCGAGGTATGGCTACACCTTC CASSLEGARYGYTF
TRBJ1-5 - TRBV27 TRBD1 TGTGCCAGCAGTTTTGGACAGGGAAGGAATCAGCCCCAGCATTTT CASSFGQGRNQPQHF
TRBJ1-1 few TRBV4-2 - TGTGCCAGCAGCCAAGCAAAGGGGCGGAACACTGAAGCTTTCTTT CASSQAKGRNTEAFF
TRBJ2-7 - TRBV28 TRBD1 TGTGCCAGCAGTTTCTTTAGGACAGGCTCCTACGAGCAGTACTTC CASSFFRTGSYEQYF
TRBJ1-4 - TRBV25-1 - TGTGCCAGCAGTGGTGGGTGGGGGGTAGAAGAAAAACTGTTTTTT CASSGGWGVEEKLFF
TRBJ2-7 once TRBV2 TRBD2 TGTGCCAGCAGTGTGGGGGGGAGTCGATCCTACGAGCAGTACTTC CASSVGGSRSYEQYF
TRBJ2-7 few TRBV9 - TGTGCCAGCAGCGTATACCCCCACCGGGACGAGCAGTACTTC CASSVYPHRDEQYF
TRBJ1-1 - TRBV30 TRBD1 TGTGCCTGGAGTCCCCAGGGGGTGAACACTGAAGCTTTCTTT CAWSPQGVNTEAFF
TRBJ2-7 - TRBV11-3 TRBD2 TGTGCCAGCAGCTTAGGGACTAGCGGGAACTCCGAGCAGTACTTC CASSLGTSGNSEQYF
TRBJ2-2 - TRBV7-9 TRBD2 TGTGCCAGCACCCGGGGGGGGAACACCGGGGAGCTGTTTTTT CASTRGGNTGELFF
TRBJ2-1 - TRBV28 TRBD2 TGTGCCAGCAGTTTACGGGTAGCGGGAGGCGATGAGCAGTTCTTC CASSLRVAGGDEQFF
TRBJ1-1 - TRBV19 TRBD1 TGTGCCAGTAACGACAGGGGGCCAGGAACTGAAGCTTTCTTT CASNDRGPGTEAFF
TRBJ2-7 - TRBV15 - TGTGCCACCAGCACGGACTGGGCAGGTTCCTACGAGCAGTACTTC CATSTDWAGSYEQYF
TRBJ2-6 - TRBV28 TRBD1 TGTGCCAGCAGTCTCCCCCGGGCAGGGGGCTCCCCTGGGGCCAACGTCCTGACTTTC CASSLPRAGGSPGANVLTF
TRBJ2-7 - TRBV11-2 TRBD1 TGTGCCAGCAACCCCCAGAGGGGGCCTTACGAGCAGTACTTC CASNPQRGPYEQYF
TRBJ1-4 - TRBV10-2 TRBD1 TGCGCCAGCTTAGGACAGGGGTTGAATGAAAAACTGTTTTTT CASLGQGLNEKLFF
TRBJ1-1 - TRBV28 TRBD1 TGTGCCAGCAGGCGGCAGGGGGATTGGACTGAAGCTTTCTTT CASRRQGDWTEAFF
TRBJ2-5 - TRBV5-6 - TGTGCCAGCAGTCCCGATCTAGGGAGGGAGACCCAGTACTTC CASSPDLGRETQYF
TRBJ2-7 - TRBV5-8 TRBD2 TGTGCCAGCAGCTCTCGCGGGGGTCAGGAATATTCCTACGAGCAGTACTTC CASSSRGGQEYSYEQYF
TRBJ2-1 - TRBV2 - TGTGCCAGCAGGGGTGGGCTAGCGCAATACAATGAGCAGTTCTTC CASRGGLAQYNEQFF
TRBJ2-1 - TRBV28 TRBD2 TGTGCCAGCAGTTTAGGGACTAGCGGGAGATATGATGAGCAGTTCTTC CASSLGTSGRYDEQFF
TRBJ2-3 once TRBV9 - TGTGCCAGCAGCGTAGAAGCTAACACAGATACGCAGTATTTT CASSVEANTDTQYF